This TCR beta chain was profiled in a study of T-cell reconstitution after alpha-beta-depleted transplantation in children. Findings and limits, study-wide: From newly produced T cells came most of the T-cell counts and diversity one year after transplant. By about two months after transplant, alpha-beta T cells reportedly arose from several hundred graft clones that had expanded. Day-60 TCRbeta diversity that was high in some patients was derived from surviving recipient T cells and thymic progenitors.

This CDR3 contains 16 residues. Trimming left V 2 bases short and J 0 bases short, with 11 bases between. Germline CDR1 is MRHNA and CDR2 is SNTAGT. With regard to this clonotype: Antigen specificity is unknown.

Preparation of the TCRbeta library used unique molecular identifiers. Using its own MiXCR run on the PCR reads, TCRdb lists one record per CDR3 protein. The table records about 290,000 distinct CDR3 sequences, 6.5% to 9% of them present only once. Sequencing used peripheral blood, obtained 360 days after TCRalphabeta/CD19-depleted stem cell transplant. This clonotype originated in a female patient aged 2 to 10 who had a stem cell transplant for Fanconi anemia, so the T cells may come from the graft donor. The rearrangement links TRBV6-4 to TRBJ1-3; tentative D call: TRBD1 (6 bases). CDR3 in amino acids: CASSDRGQDSGNTIYF. CDR3 coding DNA: TGTGCCAGCAGTGACAGGGGACAAGACTCTGGAAACACCATATATTTT.